The source of this T cell receptor beta chain is a study of blood T cell repertoires in COVID-19. Study-level background: The cDNA or gDNA used as material had been derived from T cells, B-cell-depleted T cells, or PBMCs.

Germline CDR1 and CDR2: GTSNPN and SVGIG (reference sequence). The length of the CDR3 is 14 residues. J gave up 7 bases and V 3 bases, and 9 bases lay outside the gene matches. Profiling relied on immunoSEQ multiplex PCR, and the TCRdb table lists in-frame clones only, not all of them. The sample has about 62,000 clones; approximately 90% are singletons. V is TRBV30 and J is TRBJ2-1, with 7 bases matching TRBD2. This TCR was sampled from a woman aged 80 or older with acute or convalescent COVID-19. The sample consisted of peripheral blood. CDR3: CAWSNGLVVNEQFF. CDR3 sequence (DNA): TGTGCCTGGAGCAATGGACTAGTCGTGAATGAGCAGTTCTTC.